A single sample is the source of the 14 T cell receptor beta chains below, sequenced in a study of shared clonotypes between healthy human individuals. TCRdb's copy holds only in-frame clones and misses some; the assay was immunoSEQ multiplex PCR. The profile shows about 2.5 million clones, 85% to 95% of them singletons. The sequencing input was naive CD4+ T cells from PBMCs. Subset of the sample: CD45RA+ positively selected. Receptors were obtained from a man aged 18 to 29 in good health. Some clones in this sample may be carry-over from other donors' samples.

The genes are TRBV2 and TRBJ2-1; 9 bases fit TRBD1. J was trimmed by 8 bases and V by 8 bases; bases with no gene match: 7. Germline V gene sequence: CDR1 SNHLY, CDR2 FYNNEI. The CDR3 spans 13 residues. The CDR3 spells CASEQGAFDEQFF. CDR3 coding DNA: TGTGCCAGCGAACAGGGGGCATTTGATGAGCAGTTCTTC.

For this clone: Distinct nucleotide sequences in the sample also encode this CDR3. The CDR3 region is CSAVLETQYF. CDR3 in DNA: TGCAGTGCGGTTTTGGAGACCCAGTACTTC. This sequence joins TRBV20-1 and TRBJ2-5; the D is unclear. This CDR3 is 10 amino acids long. Germline V lookup: CDR1 DFQATT, CDR2 SNEGSKA (reference sequence). The V end lost 6 bases, the J end lost 5 bases, and 7 bases lay between the germline ends.

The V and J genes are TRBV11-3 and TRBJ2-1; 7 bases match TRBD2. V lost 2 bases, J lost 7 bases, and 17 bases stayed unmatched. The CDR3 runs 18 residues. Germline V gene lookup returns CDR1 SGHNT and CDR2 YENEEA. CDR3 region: CASSLSRLAGVGINEQFF. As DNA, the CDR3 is TGTGCCAGCAGCTTAAGTAGGCTCGCGGGAGTTGGGATAAATGAGCAGTTCTTC.

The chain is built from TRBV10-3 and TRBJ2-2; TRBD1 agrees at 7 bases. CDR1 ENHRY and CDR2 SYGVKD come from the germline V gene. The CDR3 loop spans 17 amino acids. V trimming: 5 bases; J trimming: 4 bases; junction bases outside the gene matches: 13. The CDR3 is CAISRPQGVSGTGELFF. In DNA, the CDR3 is TGTGCCATCAGTCGACCCCAGGGGGTGAGTGGCACCGGGGAGCTGTTTTTT.

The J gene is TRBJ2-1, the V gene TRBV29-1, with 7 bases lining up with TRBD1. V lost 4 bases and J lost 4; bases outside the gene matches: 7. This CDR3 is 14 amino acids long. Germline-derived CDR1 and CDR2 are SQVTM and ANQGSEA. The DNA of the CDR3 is TGCAGCGTTGTAAGTTCGGACAGGTACAATGAGCAGTTCTTC. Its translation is CSVVSSDRYNEQFF.

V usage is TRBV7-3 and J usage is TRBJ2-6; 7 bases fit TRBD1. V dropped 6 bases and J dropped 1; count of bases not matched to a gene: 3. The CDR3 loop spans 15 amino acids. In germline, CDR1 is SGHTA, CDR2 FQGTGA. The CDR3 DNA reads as TGTGCCAGCAGGTTCAGGGGGTCTGGGGCCAACGTCCTGACTTTC. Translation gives CASRFRGSGANVLTF.

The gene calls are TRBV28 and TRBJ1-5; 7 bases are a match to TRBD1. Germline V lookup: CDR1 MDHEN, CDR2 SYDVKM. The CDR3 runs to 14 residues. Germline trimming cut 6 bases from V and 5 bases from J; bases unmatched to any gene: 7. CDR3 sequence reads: CASRQTGYYQPQHF. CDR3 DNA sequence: TGTGCCAGCAGACAGACAGGGTACTATCAGCCCCAGCATTTT.

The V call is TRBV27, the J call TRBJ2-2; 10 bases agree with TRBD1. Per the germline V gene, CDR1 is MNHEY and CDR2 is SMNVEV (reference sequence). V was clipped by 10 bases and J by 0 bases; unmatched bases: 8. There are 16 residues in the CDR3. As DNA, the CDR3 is TGTGCCACCCGGGACAGGGGCAACTCGAACACCGGGGAGCTGTTTTTT. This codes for CATRDRGNSNTGELFF.

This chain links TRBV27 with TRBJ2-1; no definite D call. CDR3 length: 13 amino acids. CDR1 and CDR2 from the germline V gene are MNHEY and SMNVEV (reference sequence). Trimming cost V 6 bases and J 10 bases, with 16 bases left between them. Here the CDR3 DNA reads TGTGCCAGCAGCCTCCTCCGGTCGGGCGAGCAGTTCTTC. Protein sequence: CASSLLRSGEQFF.

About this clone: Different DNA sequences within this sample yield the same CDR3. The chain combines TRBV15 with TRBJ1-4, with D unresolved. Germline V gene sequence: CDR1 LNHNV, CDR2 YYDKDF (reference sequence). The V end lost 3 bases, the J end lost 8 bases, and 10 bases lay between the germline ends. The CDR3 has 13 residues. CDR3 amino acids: CATSRATGEKLFF. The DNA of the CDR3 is TGTGCCACCAGCAGGGCAACCGGGGAAAAACTGTTTTTT.

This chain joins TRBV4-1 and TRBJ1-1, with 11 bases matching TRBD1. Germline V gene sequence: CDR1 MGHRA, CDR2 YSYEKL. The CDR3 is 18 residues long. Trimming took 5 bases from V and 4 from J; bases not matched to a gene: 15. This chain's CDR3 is CASSFFGTGGGVGTEAFF. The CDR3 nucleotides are TGCGCCAGCAGCTTTTTTGGGACAGGGGGTGGGGTCGGCACTGAAGCTTTCTTT.

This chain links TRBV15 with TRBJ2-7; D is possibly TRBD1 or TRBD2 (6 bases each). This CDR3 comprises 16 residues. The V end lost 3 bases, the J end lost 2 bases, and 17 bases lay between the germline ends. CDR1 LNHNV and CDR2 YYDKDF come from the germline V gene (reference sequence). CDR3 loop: CATSSSPGAPTYEQYF. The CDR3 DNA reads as TGTGCCACCAGCAGTTCCCCGGGGGCACCTACCTACGAGCAGTACTTC.

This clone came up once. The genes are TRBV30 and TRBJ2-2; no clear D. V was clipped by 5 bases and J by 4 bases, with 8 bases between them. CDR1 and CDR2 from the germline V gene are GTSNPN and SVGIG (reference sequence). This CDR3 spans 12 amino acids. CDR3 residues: CAWDSGTGELFF. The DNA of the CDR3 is TGTGCCTGGGACTCAGGCACCGGGGAGCTGTTTTTT.

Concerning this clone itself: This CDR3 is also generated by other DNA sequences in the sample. CDR3 DNA: TGTGCCAGTAGTTTCAGGGACTACTCCTACGAGCAGTACTTC. It codes for CASSFRDYSYEQYF. This rearrangement joins TRBV19 to TRBJ2-7, with 7 bases fitting TRBD2. CDR1 is LNHDA and CDR2 is SQIVND in the germline V gene (reference sequence). V dropped 5 bases and J dropped 0; count of bases not matched to a gene: 4. This CDR3 region has 14 residues.